The text below deals with one T cell receptor beta chain. No antigen is known for it. The record originates from a study of CXCR3-negative and CXCR3-positive naive CD8 T cells. General study results and limits: Most assays were run on fresh PBMCs (CXCR3 expression partially decreased after cryopreservation). Similarly elevated diversity marked both naive subsets, with memory CD8+ cells showing far lower diversity. Naive CXCR3-negative cells resembled naive CXCR3-positive cells in TRBV-TRBJ usage; memory cells differed. Similar levels of surface CD5 were seen between naive subsets; TCR strength was inferred from TRB CDR3 properties. When CXCR3-positive naive cells were set against CXCR3-negative naive cells, the former had more hydrophobic TRB CDR3s.

The CDR3 covers 16 residues. UMI-tagged TRB cDNA libraries were built via 5' RACE. TCRdb re-called the 5' RACE reads, yielding one record per CDR3 amino acid sequence without DNA. Recorded here are about 89,000 distinct CDR3 sequences; the top ten clones represent approximately 0.54%. The sequencing input was naive CXCR3+ CD8+ T cells from blood. The subset here: CD45RO-CCR7+CD27+CD95- naive CD8+ T cells expressing CXCR3 (TNR3+). This rearrangement joins TRBV12-3 or TRBV12-4 to TRBJ2-1; TCRdb names TRBD1, which stays unverified in the absence of DNA. This clonotype originated in a human donor in good health. Some clones in this sample may be carry-over from other donors' samples. The CDR3 is CASSLPSGEAYNEQFF.